This T cell receptor beta chain was captured by sequencing in a study of cytomegalovirus exposure and HLA in healthy donors. Regarding the study as a whole: Among TCR beta chains, those listed as cytomegalovirus-associated numbered more than 150.

PCR involved 60 Vbeta and 13 Jbeta primers. The method was immunoSEQ multiplex PCR; TCRdb's version includes in-frame clones alone and lacks a portion of them. The table lists approximately 120,000 clones, about 80% of them singletons, with about 8% in the top ten. In germline, CDR1 is MGHRA, CDR2 YSYEKL. The CDR3 has 19 residues. Trimming removed 1 base from V and 2 bases from J; junction bases left unmatched: 13. In its sample, this clone was seen a few times. No antigen is known for it. The sequence was collected from a woman between 45 and 65 years old in good health and CMV-seropositive. The chain joins TRBV4-1 to TRBJ2-5; 10 nucleotides match TRBD2. Sequenced input: PBMCs. CDR3 sequence: CASSQAKREGRGGQETQYF. The CDR3 DNA reads as TGCGCCAGCAGCCAAGCAAAGCGGGAGGGCCGGGGGGGACAAGAGACCCAGTACTTC.